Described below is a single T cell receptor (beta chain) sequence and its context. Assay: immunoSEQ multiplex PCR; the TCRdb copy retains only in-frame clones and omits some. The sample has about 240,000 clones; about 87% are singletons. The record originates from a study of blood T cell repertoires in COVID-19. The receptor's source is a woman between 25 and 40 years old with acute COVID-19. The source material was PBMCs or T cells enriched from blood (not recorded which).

The CDR3 sequence is CASSTGNYGYTF. The CDR3 DNA reads as TGTGCCAGCTCTACAGGAAACTATGGCTACACCTTC. The chain recombines TRBV6-5 with TRBJ1-2, with D possibly being TRBD1 (5 bases). CDR1 is MNHEY, CDR2 SVGAGI, per germline. Trimming pared 8 bases from V and 2 bases from J, leaving 9 bases between. CDR3 length equals 12 residues.